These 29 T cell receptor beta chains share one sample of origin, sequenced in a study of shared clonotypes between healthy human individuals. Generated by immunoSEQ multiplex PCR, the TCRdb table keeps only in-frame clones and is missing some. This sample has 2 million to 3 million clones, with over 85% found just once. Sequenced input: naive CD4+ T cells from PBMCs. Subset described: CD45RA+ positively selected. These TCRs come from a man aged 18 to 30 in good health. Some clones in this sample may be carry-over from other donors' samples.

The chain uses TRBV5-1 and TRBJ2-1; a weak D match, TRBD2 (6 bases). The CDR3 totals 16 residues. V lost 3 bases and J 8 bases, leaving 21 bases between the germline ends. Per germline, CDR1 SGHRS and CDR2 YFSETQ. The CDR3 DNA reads TGCGCCAGCAGCTCCGGAACCCCGGGACTGAGGTATGAGCAGTTCTTC. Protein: CASSSGTPGLRYEQFF.

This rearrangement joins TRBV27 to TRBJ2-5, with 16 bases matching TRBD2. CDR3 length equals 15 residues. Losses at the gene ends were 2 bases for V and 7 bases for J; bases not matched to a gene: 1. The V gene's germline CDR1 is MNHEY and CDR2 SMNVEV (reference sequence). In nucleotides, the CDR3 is TGTGCCAGCAGTTTAGGGACTAGCGGGGGGGGGACCCAGTACTTC. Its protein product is CASSLGTSGGGTQYF.

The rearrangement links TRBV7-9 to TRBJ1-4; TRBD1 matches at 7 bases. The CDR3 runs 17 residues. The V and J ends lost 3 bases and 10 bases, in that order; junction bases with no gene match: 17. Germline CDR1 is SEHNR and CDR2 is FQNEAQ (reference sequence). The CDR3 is CASSLVYTGAGVGKLFF. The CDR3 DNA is TGTGCCAGCAGCTTGGTATATACAGGGGCAGGAGTTGGAAAACTGTTTTTT.

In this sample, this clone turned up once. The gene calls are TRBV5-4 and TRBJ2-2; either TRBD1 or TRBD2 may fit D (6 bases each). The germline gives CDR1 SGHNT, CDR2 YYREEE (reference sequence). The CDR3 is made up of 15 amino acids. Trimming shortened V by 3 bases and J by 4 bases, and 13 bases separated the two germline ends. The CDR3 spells CASSSRGARTGELFF. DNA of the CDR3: TGTGCCAGCAGCTCGAGGGGGGCGCGCACCGGGGAGCTGTTTTTT.

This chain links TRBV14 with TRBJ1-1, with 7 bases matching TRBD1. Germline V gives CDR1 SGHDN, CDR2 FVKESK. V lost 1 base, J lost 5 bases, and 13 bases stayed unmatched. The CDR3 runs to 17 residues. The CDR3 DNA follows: TGTGCCAGCAGCCAAGTCGTCAGGGGGAGGGCGGAAACTGAAGCTTTCTTT. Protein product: CASSQVVRGRAETEAFF. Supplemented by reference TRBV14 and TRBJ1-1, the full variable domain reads EAGVTQFPSHSVIEKGQTVTLRCDPISGHDNLYWYRRVMGKEIKFLLHFVKESKQDESGMPNNRFLAERTGGTYSTLKVQPAELEDSGVYFCASSQVVRGRAETEAFFGQGTRLTVV.

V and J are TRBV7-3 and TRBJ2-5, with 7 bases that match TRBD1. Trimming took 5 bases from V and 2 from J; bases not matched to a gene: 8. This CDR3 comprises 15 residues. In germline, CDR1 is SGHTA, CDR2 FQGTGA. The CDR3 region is CASSPGQAVQETQYF. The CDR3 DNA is TGTGCCAGCAGCCCCGGACAGGCGGTGCAAGAGACCCAGTACTTC.

The chain's CDR3 is CASSLGSQINTGELFF. Written as DNA, the CDR3 is TGTGCCAGCAGCTTGGGGAGCCAGATAAACACCGGGGAGCTGTTTTTT. The genes are TRBV5-4 and TRBJ2-2; D ambiguous. Germline lookup yields CDR1 SGHNT and CDR2 YYREEE (reference sequence). The CDR3 consists of 16 residues. The V end lost 0 bases, the J end lost 2 bases, and 11 bases lay between the germline ends.

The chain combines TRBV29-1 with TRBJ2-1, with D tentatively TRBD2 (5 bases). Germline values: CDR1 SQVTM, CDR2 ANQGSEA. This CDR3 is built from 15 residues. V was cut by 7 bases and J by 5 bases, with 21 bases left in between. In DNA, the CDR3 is TGCAGCGGCCTAATAGGACTGGAGCATAACAATGAGCAGTTCTTC. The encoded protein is CSGLIGLEHNNEQFF.

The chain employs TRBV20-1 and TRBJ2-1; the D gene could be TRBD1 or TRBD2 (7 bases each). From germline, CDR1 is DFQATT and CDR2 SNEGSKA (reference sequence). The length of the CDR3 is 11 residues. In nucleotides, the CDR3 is TGCAGCACCCAGGGGGGGAATGAGCAGTTCTTC. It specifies CSTQGGNEQFF.

The CDR3 spells CASSLEGRGGLDTQYF. The CDR3 DNA is TGCGCCAGCAGCTTGGAGGGCAGGGGCGGTTTAGATACGCAGTATTTT. The gene calls are TRBV5-1 and TRBJ2-3, with a tentative D call TRBD1 (6 bases). This CDR3 is 16 amino acids long. Germline CDR1 reads SGHRS; CDR2 reads YFSETQ. The V and J ends lost 0 bases and 5 bases respectively, with 16 bases between them.

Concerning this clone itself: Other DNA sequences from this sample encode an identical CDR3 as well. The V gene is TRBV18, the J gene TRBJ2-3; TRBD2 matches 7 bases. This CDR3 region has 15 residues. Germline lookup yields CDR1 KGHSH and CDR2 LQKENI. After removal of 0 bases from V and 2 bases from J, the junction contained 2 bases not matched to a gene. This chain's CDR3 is CASSPPAGATDTQYF. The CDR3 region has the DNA TGTGCCAGCTCACCACCCGCGGGAGCCACAGATACGCAGTATTTT.

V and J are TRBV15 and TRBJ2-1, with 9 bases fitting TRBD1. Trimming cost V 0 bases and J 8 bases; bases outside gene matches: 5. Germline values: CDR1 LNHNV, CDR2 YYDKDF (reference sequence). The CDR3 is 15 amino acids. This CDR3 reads CATSREDRGQYEQFF. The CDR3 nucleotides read TGTGCCACCAGCAGAGAGGACAGGGGTCAATATGAGCAGTTCTTC. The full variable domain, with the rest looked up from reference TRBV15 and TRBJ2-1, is DAMVIQNPRYQVTQFGKPVTLSCSQTLNHNVMYWYQQKSSQAPKLLFHYYDKDFNNEADTPDNFQSRRPNTSFCFLDIRSPGLGDTAMYLCATSREDRGQYEQFFGPGTRLTVL.

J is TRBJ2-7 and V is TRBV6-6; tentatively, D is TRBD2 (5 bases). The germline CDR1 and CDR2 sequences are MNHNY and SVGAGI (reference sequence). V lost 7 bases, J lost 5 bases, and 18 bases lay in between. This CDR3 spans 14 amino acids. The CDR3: CASTESRGFNEQYF. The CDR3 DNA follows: TGTGCCAGCACCGAGTCACGAGGGTTCAACGAGCAGTACTTC.

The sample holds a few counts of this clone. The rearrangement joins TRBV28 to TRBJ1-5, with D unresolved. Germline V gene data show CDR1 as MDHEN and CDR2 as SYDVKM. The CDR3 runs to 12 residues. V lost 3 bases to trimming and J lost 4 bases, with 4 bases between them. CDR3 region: CASSFQNQPQHF. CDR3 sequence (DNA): TGTGCCAGCAGTTTCCAAAATCAGCCCCAGCATTTT.

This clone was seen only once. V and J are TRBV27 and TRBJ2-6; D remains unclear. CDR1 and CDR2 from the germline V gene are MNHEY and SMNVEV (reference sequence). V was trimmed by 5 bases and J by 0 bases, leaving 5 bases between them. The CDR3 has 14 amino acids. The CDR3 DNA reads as TGTGCCAGCAGTAACCGCTCTGGGGCCAACGTCCTGACTTTC. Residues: CASSNRSGANVLTF.

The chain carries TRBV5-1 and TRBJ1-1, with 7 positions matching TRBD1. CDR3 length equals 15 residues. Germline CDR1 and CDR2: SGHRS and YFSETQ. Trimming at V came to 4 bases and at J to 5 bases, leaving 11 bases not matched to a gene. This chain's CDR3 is CASSGREGAGTEAFF. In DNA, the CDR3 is TGCGCCAGCAGCGGCAGGGAGGGGGCAGGGACTGAAGCTTTCTTT.

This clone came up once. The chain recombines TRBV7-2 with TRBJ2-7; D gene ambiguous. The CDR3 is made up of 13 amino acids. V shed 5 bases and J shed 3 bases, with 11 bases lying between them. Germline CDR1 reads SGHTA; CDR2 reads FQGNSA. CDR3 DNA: TGTGCCAGCAGCCCATCCCTGCACTACGAGCAGTACTTC. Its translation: CASSPSLHYEQYF.

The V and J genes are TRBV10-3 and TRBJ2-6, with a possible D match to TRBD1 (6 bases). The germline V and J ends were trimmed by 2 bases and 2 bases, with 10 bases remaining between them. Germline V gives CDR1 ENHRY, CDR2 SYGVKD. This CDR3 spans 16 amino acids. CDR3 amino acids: CAISERGLAGANVLTF. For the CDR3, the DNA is TGTGCCATCAGTGAGAGGGGGTTAGCTGGGGCCAACGTCCTGACTTTC.

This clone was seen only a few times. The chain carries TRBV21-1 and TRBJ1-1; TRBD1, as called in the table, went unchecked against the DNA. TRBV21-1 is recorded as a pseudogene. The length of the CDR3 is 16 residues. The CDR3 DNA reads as TGTGCCAGCAGCAAATTACCAGGGATTATGAACACTGAAGCTTTCTTT. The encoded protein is CASSKLPGIMNTEAFF.

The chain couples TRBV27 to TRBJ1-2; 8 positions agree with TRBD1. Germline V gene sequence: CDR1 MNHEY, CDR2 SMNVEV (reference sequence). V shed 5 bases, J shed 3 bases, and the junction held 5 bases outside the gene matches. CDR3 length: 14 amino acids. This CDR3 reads CASSRGQGDYGYTF. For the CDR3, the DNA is TGTGCCAGCAGTCGTGGACAGGGCGACTATGGCTACACCTTC.

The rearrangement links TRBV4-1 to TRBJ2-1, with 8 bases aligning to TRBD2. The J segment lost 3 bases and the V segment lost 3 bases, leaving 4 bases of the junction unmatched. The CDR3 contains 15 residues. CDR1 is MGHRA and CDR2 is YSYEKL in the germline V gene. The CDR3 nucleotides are TGCGCCAGCAGCCACCTAGCGGGTAACTACAATGAGCAGTTCTTC. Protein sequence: CASSHLAGNYNEQFF.

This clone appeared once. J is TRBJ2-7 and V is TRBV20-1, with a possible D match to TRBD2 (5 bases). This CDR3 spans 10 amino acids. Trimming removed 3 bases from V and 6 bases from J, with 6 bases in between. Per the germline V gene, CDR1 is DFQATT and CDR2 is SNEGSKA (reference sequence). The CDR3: CSARRAEQYF. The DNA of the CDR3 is TGCAGTGCTAGGAGGGCCGAGCAGTACTTC.

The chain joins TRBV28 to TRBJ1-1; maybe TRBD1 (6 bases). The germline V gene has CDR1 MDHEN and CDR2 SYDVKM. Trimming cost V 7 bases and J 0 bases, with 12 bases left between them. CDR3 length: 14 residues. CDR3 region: CASKGGAVNTEAFF. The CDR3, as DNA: TGTGCCAGCAAGGGGGGGGCTGTGAACACTGAAGCTTTCTTT.

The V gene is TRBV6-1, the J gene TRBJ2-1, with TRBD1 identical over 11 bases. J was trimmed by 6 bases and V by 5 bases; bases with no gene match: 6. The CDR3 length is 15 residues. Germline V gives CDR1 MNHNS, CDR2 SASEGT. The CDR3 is CASSPPGTGGNEQFF. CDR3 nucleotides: TGTGCCAGCAGTCCTCCCGGGACAGGGGGCAATGAGCAGTTCTTC.

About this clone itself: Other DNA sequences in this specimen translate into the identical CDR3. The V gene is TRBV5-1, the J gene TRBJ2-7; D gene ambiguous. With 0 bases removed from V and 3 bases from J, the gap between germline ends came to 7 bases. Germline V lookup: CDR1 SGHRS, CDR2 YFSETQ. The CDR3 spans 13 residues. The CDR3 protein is CASSLENSYEQYF. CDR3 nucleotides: TGCGCCAGCAGCTTGGAAAACAGCTACGAGCAGTACTTC.

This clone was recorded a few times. CDR3 coding DNA: TGTGCCAGCAGCGCGATTGGCAATCAGCCCCAGCATTTT. As protein: CASSAIGNQPQHF. The chain has TRBV7-9 and TRBJ1-5; the D is unclear. The CDR3 sequence is 13 residues long. Trimming removed 5 bases at V and 2 bases at J, with 7 bases between. Germline values: CDR1 SEHNR, CDR2 FQNEAQ (reference sequence).

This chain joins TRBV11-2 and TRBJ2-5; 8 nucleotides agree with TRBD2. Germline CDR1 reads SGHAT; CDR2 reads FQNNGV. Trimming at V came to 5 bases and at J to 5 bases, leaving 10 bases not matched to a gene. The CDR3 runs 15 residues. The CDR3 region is CASSGREAGWETQYF. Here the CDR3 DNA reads TGTGCCAGCAGCGGGCGGGAGGCAGGTTGGGAGACCCAGTACTTC.

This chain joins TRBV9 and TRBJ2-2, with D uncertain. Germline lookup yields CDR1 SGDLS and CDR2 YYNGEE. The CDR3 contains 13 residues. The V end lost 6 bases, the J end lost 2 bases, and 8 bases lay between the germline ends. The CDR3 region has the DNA TGTGCCAGCACCCTTTATAACACCGGGGAGCTGTTTTTT. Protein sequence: CASTLYNTGELFF.

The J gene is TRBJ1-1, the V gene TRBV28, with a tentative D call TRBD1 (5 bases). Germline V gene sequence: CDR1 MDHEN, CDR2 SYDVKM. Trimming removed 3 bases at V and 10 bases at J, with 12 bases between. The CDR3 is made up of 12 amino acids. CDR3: CASSLVGLGAFF. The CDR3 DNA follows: TGTGCCAGCAGTTTGGTGGGGCTTGGAGCTTTCTTT.